The 6 T cell receptor beta chains listed next were all sequenced from one sample in a study of OX40 agonist ivuxolimab in advanced cancers. Clones were read by immunoSEQ multiplex PCR, and TCRdb kept only the in-frame ones, dropping some. The sample records approximately 40,000 clones, around 82% being singletons. Sequences were derived from CD4+ or CD8+ T cells sorted from blood, sampled in a trial of the OX40 agonist ivuxolimab. All receptors come from an adult with an advanced solid tumor such as melanoma, head and neck, liver or kidney cancer.

V is TRBV7-9 and J is TRBJ1-2, with D uncertain. The germline V gene encodes CDR1 SEHNR and CDR2 FQNEAQ (reference sequence). V was cut by 2 bases and J by 4 bases, with 17 bases left in between. This CDR3 spans 16 amino acids. Written as DNA, the CDR3 is TGTGCCAGCAGCTTAAGGTCCCAGGACGGTGGCTATGGCTACACCTTC. Translating gives CASSLRSQDGGYGYTF.

The J gene is TRBJ2-7, the V gene TRBV14; D is uncertain. The V end lost 0 bases, the J end lost 6 bases, and 6 bases lay between the germline ends. Germline V gene lookup returns CDR1 SGHDN and CDR2 FVKESK. The length of the CDR3 is 12 residues. The CDR3 DNA follows: TGTGCCAGCAGCCAAGATAGTCGCGAGCAGTACTTC. It specifies CASSQDSREQYF.

J is TRBJ2-5 and V is TRBV19; 7 bases align to TRBD1. V shed 7 bases and J 3 bases; nucleotides not matched to a gene: 2. The CDR3 contains 12 residues. Germline CDR1 is LNHDA and CDR2 is SQIVND (reference sequence). CDR3 in DNA: TGTGCCAGTAACCAGGGGGAAGAGACCCAGTACTTC. It yields the protein CASNQGEETQYF.

The chain is built from TRBV9 and TRBJ2-1; TRBD1 or TRBD2 may be the D gene (5 bases each). Germline-derived CDR1 and CDR2 are SGDLS and YYNGEE. CDR3 length equals 15 residues. V was trimmed by 5 bases and J by 8 bases, leaving 20 bases between them. This CDR3 reads CASSGTNRDIYEQFF. Here the CDR3 DNA reads TGTGCCAGCAGTGGGACCAACCGAGATATCTATGAGCAGTTCTTC.

V usage is TRBV5-4 and J usage is TRBJ1-1; the match to TRBD1 covers 10 bases. The CDR3 length is 16 residues. Germline CDR1 is SGHNT and CDR2 is YYREEE (reference sequence). The ends lost 4 bases at V and 3 bases at J; junction bases unmatched: 9. The CDR3 DNA sequence: TGTGCCAGCAGCCCCTACCCTGGGACAGGGGACACTGAAGCTTTCTTT. It encodes CASSPYPGTGDTEAFF.

A single count supports this clone. This sequence joins TRBV6-5 and TRBJ1-2; D might be TRBD1 (6 bases). The CDR3 has 15 amino acids. From germline, CDR1 is MNHEY and CDR2 SVGAGI. Trimming removed 5 bases from V and 7 bases from J, with 20 bases in between. The CDR3, as DNA: TGTGCCAGCAGTCAAGGGGGGGGGCCCAGAAGTGGCTACACCTTC. This gives the protein CASSQGGGPRSGYTF.